This T cell receptor beta chain derives from a study of blood T cell repertoires in COVID-19. Study overall: The origin of the acute and convalescent COVID-19 samples was the United States, Italy and Spain. PBMCs, B-cell-depleted T cells, or T cells were the source of the cDNA or gDNA that made up the material.

Enrollees, roughly 18 to 95 years old, lived in 24 US areas. Participant-reported clinical history was the basis for cohort assignment. Germline V lookup: CDR1 MNHEY, CDR2 SVGAGI. Trimming cost V 6 bases and J 5 bases; bases outside gene matches: 6. The CDR3 loop spans 14 amino acids. Produced via immunoSEQ multiplex PCR; TCRdb's table is partial and in-frame only. The table records 250,000 to 300,000 clones, roughly nine tenths of them present only once. This TCR was sampled from a human donor in a cohort exposed to, infected with or recovered from COVID-19 (not recorded which). The donor label of this sample is uncertain. This chain uses TRBV6-5 with TRBJ2-7; 11 bases fit TRBD1. The sequenced sample was PBMCs or T cells enriched from blood (not recorded which). The CDR3 loop reads CASRNPGQGDEQYF. The DNA for the CDR3 is TGTGCCAGCAGGAACCCGGGACAGGGGGACGAGCAGTACTTC.